This TCR beta chain emerged from a study of CD8 T cells in ankylosing spondylitis. Study results and limitations: Disease-associated clones were CD8+ and fairly uncommon in peripheral blood. In synovial fluid and blood from reactive arthritis, some motif variants were previously reported. A TCR beta motif of 7 to 9 highly homologous variants seemed to mark ankylosing spondylitis blood. Reportedly, disease-linked clones are significantly enriched in ankylosing spondylitis patients' matched synovial fluid.

This clonotype has at least ten counts. What it binds is unknown. Trimming removed 5 bases from V and 4 bases from J; junction bases left unmatched: 7. The germline CDR1 and CDR2 sequences are KGHSH and LQKENI. The CDR3 totals 14 residues. For TCR beta, libraries came from quantitative 5'-RACE with molecular barcodes. TCRdb ran MiXCR on the 5' RACE reads and lists one entry per CDR3 protein. In the table there are over 700,000 distinct CDR3 sequences, around 20% of which are singletons. The sequence derives from a male donor with ankylosing spondylitis. The V and J genes are TRBV18 and TRBJ1-1; TRBD1 agrees at 7 bases. The sequenced material came from blood, either unsorted or a sorted T cell fraction (not recorded which). CDR3 bases: TGTGCCAGCTCATTACAGGGGCCGGGCACTGAAGCTTTCTTT. Its protein product is CASSLQGPGTEAFF.